One sample yielded the 9 T cell receptor beta chains listed below, sequenced in a study of blood T cell repertoires in COVID-19. The method was immunoSEQ multiplex PCR; TCRdb's version includes in-frame clones alone and lacks a portion of them. The profile shows tens of thousands of clones, 82% of them singletons. Material: peripheral blood. Source of these receptors: a human donor in a cohort sampled during active COVID-19.

The V and J genes are TRBV3-1 (or the pseudogene TRBV3-2) and TRBJ1-6, with TRBD1 identical over 10 bases. Germline CDR1 reads LGHDT; CDR2 reads YNNKEL (reference sequence). The CDR3 is made up of 15 amino acids. J gave up 9 bases and V 0 bases, and 2 bases lay outside the gene matches. CDR3 protein: CASSQDWTGGSPLHF. CDR3 coding DNA: TGTGCCAGCAGCCAAGATTGGACAGGGGGTTCACCCCTCCACTTT.

V is TRBV18 and J is TRBJ2-7; possible D gene TRBD2, 7 bases. CDR3 length: 18 residues. V dropped 4 bases and J dropped 2 bases, with 24 bases sitting between them. Looked up from germline, CDR1 is KGHSH and CDR2 is LQKENI. The CDR3 spells CASSLYPTTGGTTYEQYF. CDR3 DNA sequence: TGTGCCAGCTCACTCTACCCGACCACGGGGGGCACGACCTACGAGCAGTACTTC.

The chain combines TRBV11-2 with TRBJ2-7; D is perhaps TRBD1 (5 bases). The V and J ends lost 3 bases and 4 bases respectively, with 28 bases between them. This CDR3 has 19 residues. Germline V lookup: CDR1 SGHAT, CDR2 FQNNGV. DNA for the CDR3: TGTGCCAGCAGCTTGAGAAGGGGTGTTGTCGGCAGGAAGGGGTACGAGCAGTACTTC. Translating it yields CASSLRRGVVGRKGYEQYF.

This rearrangement joins TRBV6-6 to TRBJ1-4; 8 bases align to TRBD1. Germline loops: CDR1 MNHNY, CDR2 SVGAGI (reference sequence). Trimming cost V 10 bases and J 9 bases; bases outside gene matches: 10. CDR3 length equals 13 residues. CDR3 sequence: CATGQGSSQKLFF. For the CDR3, the DNA is TGTGCCACCGGACAGGGTTCAAGCCAAAAACTGTTTTTT.

This clone was counted between two and nine times. This chain joins TRBV30 and TRBJ1-5; no clear D gene. V dropped 3 bases and J dropped 0 bases, with 6 bases sitting between them. The germline CDR1 and CDR2 sequences are GTSNPN and SVGIG (reference sequence). The CDR3 is made up of 13 amino acids. CDR3 coding DNA: TGTGCCTGGAGCCCACATAGCAATCAGCCCCAGCATTTT. Amino acid sequence: CAWSPHSNQPQHF.

The chain joins TRBV3-1 (or the pseudogene TRBV3-2) to TRBJ1-1, with D possibly being TRBD1 (5 bases). The CDR3 sequence is 12 residues long. V shed 0 bases and J shed 10 bases, with 9 bases lying between them. Germline CDR1 and CDR2: LGHDT and YNNKEL (reference sequence). CDR3 loop: CASSQESRGAFF. The CDR3 coding sequence is TGTGCCAGCAGCCAAGAATCTAGGGGAGCTTTCTTT.

The chain recombines TRBV5-1 with TRBJ2-2; 9 bases are shared with TRBD1. The length of the CDR3 is 15 residues. Germline assignment: CDR1 SGHRS and CDR2 YFSETQ. Trimming at V came to 0 bases and at J to 5 bases, leaving 2 bases not matched to a gene. Here the CDR3 DNA reads TGCGCCAGCAGCTTGGACAGGGGGCGAACCGGGGAGCTGTTTTTT. It translates to CASSLDRGRTGELFF.

The chain carries TRBV6-5 and TRBJ1-5; TRBD1 matches 9 bases. The germline gives CDR1 MNHEY, CDR2 SVGAGI. With V trimmed by 6 bases and J by 4 bases, 7 bases remained unmatched. The CDR3 loop spans 15 amino acids. CDR3 coding DNA: TGTGCCAGCAGAACGACAGGGGGGGTTAATCAGCCCCAGCATTTT. Its protein is CASRTTGGVNQPQHF.

This clone was seen once. V usage is TRBV29-1 and J usage is TRBJ2-6, with no clear D. Trimming took off 3 bases at V and 0 bases at J, with 9 bases between the two ends. CDR3 length: 15 residues. Germline V gene data show CDR1 as SQVTM and CDR2 as ANQGSEA. As DNA, the CDR3 is TGCAGCGTTGACCCCCAACTCTCTGGGGCCAACGTCCTGACTTTC. Translated, it gives CSVDPQLSGANVLTF.